These 9 T cell receptor beta chains were sequenced from one sample in a study of T cell changes during pregnancy in multiple sclerosis (dated by TCRdb to the late 2010s). Library preparation used the immunoSEQ multiplex PCR assay. TCRdb's version of the immuneACCESS table is confined to in-frame rearrangements and falls short of the full clone set. An unresolved V gene accounts for under half of the shortfall where checked; the remainder is of unknown origin. Recorded for this sample are 30,000 to 40,000 clones; roughly 89% of them occurred a single time. The ten most abundant clones make up under 6.5% of the sample. Sequencing was performed on CD8+ T cells from peripheral blood mononuclear cells, taken in the second trimester of pregnancy. The receptors were gathered from a female donor with multiple sclerosis, enrolled in a pregnancy study.

J is TRBJ2-3 and V is TRBV6-4; D is unclear. The V and J ends lost 8 bases and 6 bases respectively, with 15 bases between them. The germline gives CDR1 MRHNA, CDR2 SNTAGT. CDR3 length: 13 amino acids. The CDR3 nucleotides read TGTGCCAGCTCCCCAGATGGCCACGATACGCAGTATTTT. Translated, it gives CASSPDGHDTQYF.

The V call is TRBV27, the J call TRBJ2-7; D may be TRBD2 (5 bases). The CDR3 is made up of 14 amino acids. Trimming took off 2 bases at V and 4 bases at J, with 12 bases between the two ends. CDR1 and CDR2 from the germline V gene are MNHEY and SMNVEV (reference sequence). The CDR3, as DNA: TGTGCCAGCAGTTTAGAATCTAGCCGTTACGAGCAGTACTTC. It codes for CASSLESSRYEQYF.

This sequence joins TRBV6-1 and TRBJ2-7; 9 nucleotides align to TRBD1. CDR1 and CDR2 (germline): MNHNS, SASEGT. The CDR3 is 15 amino acids. V shed 6 bases and J 5 bases; nucleotides not matched to a gene: 11. CDR3 in amino acids: CASSTTRDRVHEQYF. DNA for the CDR3: TGTGCCAGCAGCACAACCCGGGACAGGGTTCACGAGCAGTACTTC.

The chain has TRBV7-9 and TRBJ2-5, with 11 bases matching TRBD1. Germline loops: CDR1 SEHNR, CDR2 FQNEAQ (reference sequence). J gave up 1 base and V 4 bases, and 8 bases lay outside the gene matches. The CDR3 covers 17 residues. In nucleotides, the CDR3 is TGTGCCAGCAGCTCCACCGGGACAGGGGGTCTCCAAGAGACCCAGTACTTC. As protein: CASSSTGTGGLQETQYF.

The rearrangement joins TRBV7-9 to TRBJ2-7; a possible D gene is TRBD1 (5 bases). The CDR3 sequence is 12 residues long. In germline, CDR1 is SEHNR, CDR2 FQNEAQ (reference sequence). The V end lost 2 bases, the J end lost 5 bases, and 7 bases lay between the germline ends. The DNA of the CDR3 is TGTGCCAGCAGCTTAATAGGGGACGAGCAGTACTTC. Residues: CASSLIGDEQYF.

This clone was counted a few times. The chain links TRBV15 to TRBJ1-5; maybe TRBD1 (6 bases). The V gene's germline CDR1 is LNHNV and CDR2 YYDKDF (reference sequence). This CDR3 is built from 13 residues. The germline V and J ends were trimmed by 5 bases and 7 bases, with 12 bases remaining between them. CDR3 sequence reads: CATSENRVQPQHF. DNA of the CDR3: TGTGCCACCAGCGAAAACAGGGTACAGCCCCAGCATTTT.

The rearrangement uses TRBV30 and TRBJ1-5, with 10 bases lining up with TRBD1. Per the germline V gene, CDR1 is GTSNPN and CDR2 is SVGIG (reference sequence). V shed 0 bases, J shed 6 bases, and the junction held 5 bases outside the gene matches. The length of the CDR3 is 15 residues. The CDR3 DNA is TGTGCCTGGAGTGTAGGGACAGGGGCGTCTCAGCCCCAGCATTTT. Protein: CAWSVGTGASQPQHF.

This rearrangement joins TRBV10-3 to TRBJ1-2; D call uncertain. Trimming stripped 0 bases from V and 4 bases from J, with 24 bases between. The CDR3 totals 19 residues. CDR1 ENHRY and CDR2 SYGVKD come from the germline V gene. CDR3 sequence reads: CAISESMMPREREGYGYTF. Written as DNA, the CDR3 is TGTGCCATCAGTGAGTCGATGATGCCCCGGGAGAGGGAAGGCTATGGCTACACCTTC.

As DNA, the CDR3 is TGTGCCAGCAGCCAAGATCGACAGGGGGGCGGTGAGCAGTTCTTC. Translation: CASSQDRQGGGEQFF. The V call is TRBV4-2, the J call TRBJ2-1; TRBD1 matches at 9 bases. Per germline, CDR1 LGHNA and CDR2 YNFKEQ. The CDR3 is made up of 15 amino acids. Trimming cost V 0 bases and J 9 bases; bases outside gene matches: 6.